The 10 T cell receptor beta chains below all came from one sample that was sequenced in a study of shared clonotypes between healthy human individuals. Terminally differentiated effector memory CD45RA+ cells were left out of the naive CD8 fraction, which was CD45RO-negative and positively selected for CCR7. The method was immunoSEQ multiplex PCR; TCRdb's version includes in-frame clones alone and lacks a portion of them. There are millions of clones in the sample; about 94% occur only once, and roughly 1% lies in the top ten. The sample consisted of naive CD8+ T cells sorted from blood. These receptors originate from a young man in good health.

The rearrangement uses TRBV2 and TRBJ2-3; either TRBD1 or TRBD2 may fit D (5 bases each). There are 16 residues in the CDR3. Germline V CDR1 and CDR2: SNHLY, FYNNEI. Trimming cost V 3 bases and J 3 bases, with 16 bases left between them. Here the CDR3 DNA reads TGTGCCAGCAGTGACGGAGAGAGGGGAGTAACAGATACGCAGTATTTT. Translated, it gives CASSDGERGVTDTQYF.

This rearrangement joins TRBV13 to TRBJ1-1; tentatively, D is TRBD1 (5 bases). Germline CDR1 PRHDT, CDR2 FYEKMQ (reference sequence). V was trimmed by 2 bases and J by 6 bases, leaving 7 bases between them. This CDR3 contains 12 residues. The CDR3 loop reads CASSLSGAEAFF. CDR3 bases: TGTGCCAGCAGCTTATCGGGGGCTGAAGCTTTCTTT. The whole variable domain, remainder taken from reference TRBV13 and TRBJ1-1, is AAGVIQSPRHLIKEKRETATLKCYPIPRHDTVYWYQQGPGQDPQFLISFYEKMQSDKGSIPDRFSAQQFSDYHSELNMSSLELGDSALYFCASSLSGAEAFFGQGTRLTVV.

The chain links TRBV9 to TRBJ2-5; D is unresolved. Deletions cut 0 bases from V and 4 bases from J, with 10 bases between. This CDR3 has 14 residues. Germline lookup yields CDR1 SGDLS and CDR2 YYNGEE. The CDR3 DNA reads as TGTGCCAGCAGCGTAGATTACTTACCAGAGACCCAGTACTTC. Its protein product is CASSVDYLPETQYF.

The chain employs TRBV7-9 and TRBJ2-4; the match to TRBD2 covers 13 bases. The CDR3 runs to 17 residues. V gave up 1 base and J gave up 7 bases; unmatched junction bases: 7. Germline CDR1 is SEHNR and CDR2 is FQNEAQ (reference sequence). The CDR3 nucleotides read TGTGCCAGCAGCTTAGTACTAGCGGGAGGGCCAGCGAACATTCAGTACTTC. Translation gives CASSLVLAGGPANIQYF.

This chain uses TRBV5-1 with TRBJ2-5; a possible D gene is TRBD2 (6 bases). Trimming took off 4 bases at V and 3 bases at J, with 16 bases between the two ends. CDR3 length: 15 residues. In germline, CDR1 is SGHRS, CDR2 YFSETQ. This CDR3 is CASSGATGGEETQYF. CDR3 sequence (DNA): TGCGCCAGCAGCGGGGCAACAGGAGGGGAAGAGACCCAGTACTTC.

For this clone: Additional DNA sequences in this sample encode the identical CDR3. The rearrangement joins TRBV2 to TRBJ2-7, with D perhaps matching TRBD2 (7 bases). Deletions cut 0 bases from V and 5 bases from J, with 11 bases between. The CDR3 loop spans 14 amino acids. The germline V gene encodes CDR1 SNHLY and CDR2 FYNNEI. The CDR3 here is CASSEAGGPDEQYF. CDR3 bases: TGTGCCAGCAGTGAAGCGGGGGGGCCGGACGAGCAGTACTTC.

This chain uses TRBV7-3 with TRBJ2-2; D uncertain. CDR3 length: 13 amino acids. V was shortened by 5 bases and J by 6 bases, with 10 bases between the two germline ends. The germline CDR1 and CDR2 sequences are SGHTA and FQGTGA. CDR3 in amino acids: CASSRVPAGELFF. Written as DNA, the CDR3 is TGTGCCAGCAGCCGTGTTCCGGCCGGGGAGCTGTTTTTT.

This clone was seen a handful of times. Other DNA sequences of this sample code for an identical CDR3. The chain recombines TRBV5-6 with TRBJ2-7; D uncertain. The germline V gene encodes CDR1 SGHDT and CDR2 YYEEEE. This CDR3 has 12 residues. Deletions cut 0 bases from V and 3 bases from J, with 4 bases between. This CDR3 is CASSLADYEQYF. In nucleotides, the CDR3 is TGTGCCAGCAGCTTGGCGGACTACGAGCAGTACTTC.

This chain uses TRBV10-3 with TRBJ2-3, with 7 bases aligning to TRBD2. Germline CDR1 and CDR2: ENHRY and SYGVKD. The V segment lost 6 bases and the J segment 4 bases; nucleotides outside the gene matches: 7. The CDR3 totals 14 residues. The CDR3 nucleotides are TGTGCCATCAGGGAGGGCCGGGGGGCAGATACGCAGTATTTT. This codes for CAIREGRGADTQYF.

The CDR3 region is CASSPGAGINSPLHF. The CDR3 DNA reads TGTGCCAGTAGCCCCGGGGCAGGGATTAATTCACCCCTCCACTTT. This chain joins TRBV19 and TRBJ1-6; D is perhaps TRBD1 (5 bases). In germline, CDR1 is LNHDA, CDR2 SQIVND (reference sequence). The CDR3 runs to 15 residues. V was pared by 6 bases and J by 6 bases, with 15 bases between.